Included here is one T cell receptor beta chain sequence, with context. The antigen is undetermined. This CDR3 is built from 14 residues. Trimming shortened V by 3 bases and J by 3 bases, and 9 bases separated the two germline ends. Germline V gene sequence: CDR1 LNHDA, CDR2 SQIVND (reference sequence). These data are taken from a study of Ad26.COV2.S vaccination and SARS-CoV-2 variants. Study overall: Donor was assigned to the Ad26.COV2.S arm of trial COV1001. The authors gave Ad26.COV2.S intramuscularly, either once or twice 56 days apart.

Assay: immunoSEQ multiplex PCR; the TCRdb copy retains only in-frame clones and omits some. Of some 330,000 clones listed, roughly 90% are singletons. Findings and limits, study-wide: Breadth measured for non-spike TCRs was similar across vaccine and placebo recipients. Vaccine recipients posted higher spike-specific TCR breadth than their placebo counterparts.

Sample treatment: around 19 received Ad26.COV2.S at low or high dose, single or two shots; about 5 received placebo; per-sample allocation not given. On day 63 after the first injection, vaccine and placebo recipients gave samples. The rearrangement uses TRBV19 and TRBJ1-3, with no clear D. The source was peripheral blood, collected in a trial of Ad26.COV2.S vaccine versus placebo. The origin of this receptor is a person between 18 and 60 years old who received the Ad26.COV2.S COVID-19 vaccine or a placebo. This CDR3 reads CASSIQVGGNTIYF. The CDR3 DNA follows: TGTGCCAGTAGTATCCAGGTCGGTGGAAACACCATATATTTT.